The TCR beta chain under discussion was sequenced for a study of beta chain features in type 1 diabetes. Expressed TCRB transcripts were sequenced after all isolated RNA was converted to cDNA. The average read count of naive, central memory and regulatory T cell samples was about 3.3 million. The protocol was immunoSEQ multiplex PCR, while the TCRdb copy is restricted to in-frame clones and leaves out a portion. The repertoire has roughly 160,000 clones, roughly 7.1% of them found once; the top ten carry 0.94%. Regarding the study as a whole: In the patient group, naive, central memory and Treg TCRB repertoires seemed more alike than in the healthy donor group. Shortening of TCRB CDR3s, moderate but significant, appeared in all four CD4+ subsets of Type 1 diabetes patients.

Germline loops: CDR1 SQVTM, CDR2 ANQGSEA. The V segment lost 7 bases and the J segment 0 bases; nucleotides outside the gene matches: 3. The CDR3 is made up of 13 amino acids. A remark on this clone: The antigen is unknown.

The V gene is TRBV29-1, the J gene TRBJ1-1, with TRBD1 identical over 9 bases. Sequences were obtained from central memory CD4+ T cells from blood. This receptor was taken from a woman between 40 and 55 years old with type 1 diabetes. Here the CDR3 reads CSGRQGVNTEAFF. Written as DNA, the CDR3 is TGCAGCGGACGACAGGGGGTGAACACTGAAGCTTTCTTT.